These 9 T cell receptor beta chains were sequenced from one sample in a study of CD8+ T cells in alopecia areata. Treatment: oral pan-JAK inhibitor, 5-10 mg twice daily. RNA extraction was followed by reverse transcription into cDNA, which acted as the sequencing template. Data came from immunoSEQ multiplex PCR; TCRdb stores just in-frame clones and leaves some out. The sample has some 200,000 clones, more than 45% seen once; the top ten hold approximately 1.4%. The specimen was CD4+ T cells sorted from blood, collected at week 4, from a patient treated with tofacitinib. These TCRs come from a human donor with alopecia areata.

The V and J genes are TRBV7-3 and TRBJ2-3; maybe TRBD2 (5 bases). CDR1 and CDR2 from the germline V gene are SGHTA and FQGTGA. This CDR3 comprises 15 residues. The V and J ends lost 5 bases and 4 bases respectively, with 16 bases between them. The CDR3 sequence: CASSDQPSIADTQYF. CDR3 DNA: TGTGCCAGCAGCGACCAACCTAGCATTGCAGATACGCAGTATTTT.

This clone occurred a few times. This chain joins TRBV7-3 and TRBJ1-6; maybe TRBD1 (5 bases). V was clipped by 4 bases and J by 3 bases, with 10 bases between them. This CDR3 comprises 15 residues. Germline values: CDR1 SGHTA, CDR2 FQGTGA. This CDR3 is CASSSDSNYNSPLHF. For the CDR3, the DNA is TGTGCCAGCAGCTCAGACAGTAACTATAATTCACCCCTCCACTTT.

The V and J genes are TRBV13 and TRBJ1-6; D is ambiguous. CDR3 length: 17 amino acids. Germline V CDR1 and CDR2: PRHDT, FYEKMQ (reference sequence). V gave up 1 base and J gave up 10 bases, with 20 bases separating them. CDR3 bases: TGTGCCAGCAGCTTAGTAGGGATCTCTTCGGGAGACTCACCCCTCCACTTT. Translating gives CASSLVGISSGDSPLHF.

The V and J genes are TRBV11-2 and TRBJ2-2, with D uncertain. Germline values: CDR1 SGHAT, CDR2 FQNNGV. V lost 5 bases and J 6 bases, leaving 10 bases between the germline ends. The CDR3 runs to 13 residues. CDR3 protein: CASSPDEAGELFF. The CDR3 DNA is TGTGCCAGCAGCCCCGATGAGGCCGGGGAGCTGTTTTTT.

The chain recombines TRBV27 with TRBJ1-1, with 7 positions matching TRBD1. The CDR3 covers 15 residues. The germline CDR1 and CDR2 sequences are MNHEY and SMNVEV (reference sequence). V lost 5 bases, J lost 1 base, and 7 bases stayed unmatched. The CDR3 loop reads CASSAYRGSNTEAFF. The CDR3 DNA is TGTGCCAGCAGTGCATACAGGGGATCGAACACTGAAGCTTTCTTT.

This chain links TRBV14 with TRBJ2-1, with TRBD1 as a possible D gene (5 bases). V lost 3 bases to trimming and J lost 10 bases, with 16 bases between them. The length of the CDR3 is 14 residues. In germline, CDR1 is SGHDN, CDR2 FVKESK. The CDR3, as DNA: TGTGCCAGCAGCCACCAACATAGGGGTGTCGAGCAGTTCTTC. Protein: CASSHQHRGVEQFF.

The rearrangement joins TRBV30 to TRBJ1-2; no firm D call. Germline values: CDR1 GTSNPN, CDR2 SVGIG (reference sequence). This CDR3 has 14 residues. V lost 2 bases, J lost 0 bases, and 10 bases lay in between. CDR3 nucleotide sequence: TGTGCCTGGAGTACCGACGGCGCTAACTATGGCTACACCTTC. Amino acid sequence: CAWSTDGANYGYTF. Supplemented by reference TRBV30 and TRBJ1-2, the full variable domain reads SQTIHQWPATLVQPVGSPLSLECTVEGTSNPNLYWYRQAAGRGLQLLFYSVGIGQISSEVPQNLSASRPQDRQFILSSKKLLLSDSGFYLCAWSTDGANYGYTFGSGTRLTVV.

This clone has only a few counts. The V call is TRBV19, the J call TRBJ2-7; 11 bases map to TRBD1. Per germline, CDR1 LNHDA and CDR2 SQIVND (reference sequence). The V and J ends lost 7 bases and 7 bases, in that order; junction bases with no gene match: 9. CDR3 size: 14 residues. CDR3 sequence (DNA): TGTGCCAGTACTCGAGGACAGGGGGCAGGTGAGCAGTACTTC. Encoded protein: CASTRGQGAGEQYF.

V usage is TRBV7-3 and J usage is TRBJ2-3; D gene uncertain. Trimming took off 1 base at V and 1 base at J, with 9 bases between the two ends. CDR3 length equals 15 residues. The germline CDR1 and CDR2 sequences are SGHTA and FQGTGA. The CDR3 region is CASSLKGGRTDTQYF. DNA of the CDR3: TGTGCCAGCAGCTTAAAGGGTGGGCGCACAGATACGCAGTATTTT.